This TCR beta chain was recorded in a study of T cell responses to AZD1222 COVID-19 vaccine. Regarding the study as a whole: Targeting of unmutated variant regions was reportedly seen in nearly half of spike-specific TCRs. Among vaccine-associated CD4 TCRs, coverage spanned spike, with dominance at 160-218 and 743-854. In a largely white British group with more females than males, clonal diversity was possibly underestimated.

This CDR3 has 13 residues. CDR1 and CDR2 (germline): MNHNY, SVGAGI (reference sequence). The V and J ends lost 2 bases and 4 bases respectively, with 9 bases between them. Second doses that came at about 4 or about 12 weeks were put together. The repertoire was sequenced with immunoSEQ multiplex PCR; TCRdb's copy has only in-frame clones and lacks some. The data contain roughly 120,000 clones, around 89% of them singletons. This clone has just a few counts. The antigen is unknown. The starting material was peripheral blood, obtained 28 days after the second AZD1222 dose. This chain links TRBV6-6 with TRBJ2-7; no definite D call. This clonotype was obtained from an adult who received the AZD1222 COVID-19 vaccine. The CDR3: CASSYVGWYEQYF. CDR3 in DNA: TGTGCCAGCAGTTACGTGGGGTGGTACGAGCAGTACTTC.